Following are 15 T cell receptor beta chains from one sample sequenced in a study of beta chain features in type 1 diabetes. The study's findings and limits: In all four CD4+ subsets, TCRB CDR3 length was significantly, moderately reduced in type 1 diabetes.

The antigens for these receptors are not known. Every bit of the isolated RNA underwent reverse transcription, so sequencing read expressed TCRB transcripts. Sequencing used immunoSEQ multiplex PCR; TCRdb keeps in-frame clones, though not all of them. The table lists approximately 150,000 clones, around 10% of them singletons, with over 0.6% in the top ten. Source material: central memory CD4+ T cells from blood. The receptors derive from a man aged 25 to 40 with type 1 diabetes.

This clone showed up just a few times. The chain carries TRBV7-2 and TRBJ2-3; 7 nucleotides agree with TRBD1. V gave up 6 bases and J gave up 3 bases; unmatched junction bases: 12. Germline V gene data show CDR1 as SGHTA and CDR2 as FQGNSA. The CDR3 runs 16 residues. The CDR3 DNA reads TGTGCCAGCAGGCTCCTGAGGGGGCGTACAACAGATACGCAGTATTTT. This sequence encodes CASRLLRGRTTDTQYF.

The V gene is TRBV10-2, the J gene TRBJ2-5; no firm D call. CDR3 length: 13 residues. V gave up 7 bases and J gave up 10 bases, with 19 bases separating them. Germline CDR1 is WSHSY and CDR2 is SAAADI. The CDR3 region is CASTPRSLQDQYF. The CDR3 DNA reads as TGCGCCAGCACCCCGCGTTCCCTGCAAGACCAGTACTTC.

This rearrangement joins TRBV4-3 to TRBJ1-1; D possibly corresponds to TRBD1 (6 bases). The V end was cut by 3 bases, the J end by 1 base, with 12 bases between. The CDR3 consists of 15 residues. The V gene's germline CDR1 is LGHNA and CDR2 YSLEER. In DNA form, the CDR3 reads TGCGCCAGCAGCCATCAAACAGGGAGGAACACTGAAGCTTTCTTT. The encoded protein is CASSHQTGRNTEAFF.

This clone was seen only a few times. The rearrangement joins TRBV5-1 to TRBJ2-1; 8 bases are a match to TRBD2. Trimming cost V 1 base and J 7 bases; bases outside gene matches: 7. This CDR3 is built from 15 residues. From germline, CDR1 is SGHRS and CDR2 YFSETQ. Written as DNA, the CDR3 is TGCGCCAGCAGCTTGTACTCGGGGGGGCCGAATGAGCAGTTCTTC. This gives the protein CASSLYSGGPNEQFF.

The CDR3 loop is CASSQDLSQETQYF. In DNA, the CDR3 is TGCGCCAGCAGCCAAGATCTTAGCCAAGAGACCCAGTACTTC. The chain couples TRBV4-3 to TRBJ2-5; D ambiguous. Germline values: CDR1 LGHNA, CDR2 YSLEER. V was cut by 0 bases and J by 1 base, with 6 bases left in between. The CDR3 extends over 14 amino acids.

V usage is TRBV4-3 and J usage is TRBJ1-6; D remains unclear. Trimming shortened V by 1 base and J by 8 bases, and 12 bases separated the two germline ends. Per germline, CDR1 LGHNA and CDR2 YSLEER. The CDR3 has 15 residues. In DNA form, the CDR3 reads TGCGCCAGCAGCCAAGCTTATCTCGGGGATTCACCCCTCCACTTT. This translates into CASSQAYLGDSPLHF.

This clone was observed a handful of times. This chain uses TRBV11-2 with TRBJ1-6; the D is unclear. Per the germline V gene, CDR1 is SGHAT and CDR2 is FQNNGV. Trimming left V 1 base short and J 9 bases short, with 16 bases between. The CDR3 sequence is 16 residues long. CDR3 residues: CASSLGPGIWPSPLHF. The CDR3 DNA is TGTGCCAGCAGCTTAGGCCCGGGGATTTGGCCTTCACCCCTCCACTTT. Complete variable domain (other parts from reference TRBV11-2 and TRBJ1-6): EAGVAQSPRYKIIEKRQSVAFWCNPISGHATLYWYQQILGQGPKLLIQFQNNGVVDDSQLPKDRFSAERLKGVDSTLKIQPAKLEDSAVYLCASSLGPGIWPSPLHFGNGTRLTVT.

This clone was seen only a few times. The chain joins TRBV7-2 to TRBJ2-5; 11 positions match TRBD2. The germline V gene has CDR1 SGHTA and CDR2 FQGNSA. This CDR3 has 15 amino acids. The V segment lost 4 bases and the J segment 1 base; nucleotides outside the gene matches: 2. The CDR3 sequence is CASSYTSGGQETQYF. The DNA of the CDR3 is TGTGCCAGCAGCTATACTAGCGGGGGCCAAGAGACCCAGTACTTC.

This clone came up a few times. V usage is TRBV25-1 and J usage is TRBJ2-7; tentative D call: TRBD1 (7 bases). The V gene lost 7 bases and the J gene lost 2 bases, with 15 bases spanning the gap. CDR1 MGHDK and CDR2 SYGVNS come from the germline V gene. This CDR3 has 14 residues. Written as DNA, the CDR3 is TGTGCCAGCACCAGAGGAGGGGGCACCTACGAGCAGTACTTC. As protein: CASTRGGGTYEQYF.

The CDR3 reads CASSDVAGLSSYEQYF. The CDR3 DNA follows: TGTGCCAGCAGTGACGTAGCGGGGTTGAGCTCCTACGAGCAGTACTTC. The V and J genes are TRBV25-1 and TRBJ2-7; 8 bases map to TRBD2. The CDR3 runs to 16 residues. The germline CDR1 and CDR2 sequences are MGHDK and SYGVNS. V gave up 3 bases and J gave up 0 bases; unmatched junction bases: 7.

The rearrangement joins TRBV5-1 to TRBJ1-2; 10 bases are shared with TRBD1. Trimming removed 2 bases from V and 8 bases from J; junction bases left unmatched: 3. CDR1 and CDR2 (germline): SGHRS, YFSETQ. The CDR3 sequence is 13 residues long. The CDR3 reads CASSFDRGQGYTF. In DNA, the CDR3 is TGCGCCAGCAGCTTCGACAGGGGGCAAGGCTACACCTTC.

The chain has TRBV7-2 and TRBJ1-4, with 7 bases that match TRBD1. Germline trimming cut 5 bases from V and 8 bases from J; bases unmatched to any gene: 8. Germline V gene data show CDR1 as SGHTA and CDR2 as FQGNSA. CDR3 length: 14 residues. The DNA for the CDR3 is TGTGCCAGCAGCCCCGACAGGGACGACGAAAAACTGTTTTTT. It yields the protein CASSPDRDDEKLFF.

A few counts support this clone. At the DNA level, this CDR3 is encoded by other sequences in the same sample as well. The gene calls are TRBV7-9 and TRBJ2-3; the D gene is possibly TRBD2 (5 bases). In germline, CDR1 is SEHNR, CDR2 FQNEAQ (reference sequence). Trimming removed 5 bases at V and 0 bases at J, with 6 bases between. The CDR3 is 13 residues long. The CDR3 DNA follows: TGTGCCAGCAGCCCTAGCAGCACAGATACGCAGTATTTT. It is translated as CASSPSSTDTQYF.

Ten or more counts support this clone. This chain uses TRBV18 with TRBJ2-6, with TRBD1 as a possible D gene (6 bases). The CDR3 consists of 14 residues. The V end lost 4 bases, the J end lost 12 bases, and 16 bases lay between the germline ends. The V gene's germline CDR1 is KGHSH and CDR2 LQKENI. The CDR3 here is CASSQSGTKGVLTF. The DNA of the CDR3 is TGTGCCAGCTCACAATCCGGGACAAAGGGCGTCCTGACTTTC.

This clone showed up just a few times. The CDR3 region has the DNA TGTGCCAGTAGTATAGATCTGGGGAGCTCCTACAATGAGCAGTTCTTC. This sequence encodes CASSIDLGSSYNEQFF. The rearrangement joins TRBV19 to TRBJ2-1, with D possibly matching TRBD2 (5 bases). Trimming pared 0 bases from V and 0 bases from J, leaving 9 bases between. Germline lookup yields CDR1 LNHDA and CDR2 SQIVND (reference sequence). This CDR3 is built from 16 residues.